The present TCR beta chain was sequenced within a study of blood T cell repertoires in COVID-19. This clone was found a few times. Sequencing was performed with immunoSEQ multiplex PCR; in TCRdb, only in-frame clones are kept and a portion is missing. The data contain roughly 100,000 clones, around 87% of them singletons. The CDR3 runs 14 residues. CDR1 and CDR2 from the germline V gene are SGHRS and YFSETQ. V was pared by 4 bases and J by 1 base, with 9 bases between. The material sequenced was peripheral blood. The source of this sequence is a man between 45 and 60 years old with active or convalescent COVID-19. The gene calls are TRBV5-1 and TRBJ1-3, with D possibly TRBD1 on 6 matching bases. CDR3 residues: CASSTQGSGNTIYF. As DNA, the CDR3 is TGCGCCAGCAGCACACAGGGATCTGGAAACACCATATATTTT.